Listed below are T cell receptor beta chains from one sample, sequenced in a study of CD8+ T cells in alopecia areata. Method: immunoSEQ multiplex PCR; TCRdb's copy keeps in-frame clones and lacks some. This table has around 150,000 clones, approximately 57% appearing once. The specimen was CD4+ T cells sorted from blood, collected at week 24, from a patient treated with tofacitinib. These receptors were collected from a human donor with alopecia areata. The CDR3 runs from the conserved cysteine through the conserved F or W.

V gene: TRBV29-1; J gene: TRBJ2-1; CDR3 protein: CSVGVAGGTHSYNEQFF
V gene: TRBV30; J gene: TRBJ1-1; CDR3 protein: CAWIPRTKSAFF
V gene: TRBV23-1; J gene: TRBJ1-6; CDR3 protein: CASSQVGRTGFNSPLHF
V gene: TRBV5-1; J gene: TRBJ2-2; CDR3 protein: CASSPGTGGTGELFF
V gene: TRBV9; J gene: TRBJ1-2; CDR3 protein: CASSVEYGGQGSYGYTF
V gene: TRBV7-9; J gene: TRBJ2-2; CDR3 protein: CASSTQGANTGELFF
V gene: TRBV5-8; J gene: TRBJ2-2; CDR3 protein: CASSLALASSGELFF
V gene: TRBV15; J gene: TRBJ2-2; CDR3 protein: CATSVGGELFF
V gene: TRBV6-5; J gene: TRBJ1-5; CDR3 protein: CASIICNPQHF
V gene: TRBV2; J gene: TRBJ1-1; CDR3 protein: CASSRDRNTEAFF
V gene: TRBV23-1; J gene: TRBJ1-2; CDR3 protein: CASSQSGRGYGYTF
V gene: TRBV30; J gene: TRBJ1-5; CDR3 protein: CAWSSQGIPNQPQHF
V gene: TRBV19; J gene: TRBJ2-3; CDR3 protein: CATIEGSGTSTDTQYF
V gene: TRBV7-3; J gene: TRBJ2-3; CDR3 protein: CASSPTSPFSGDDTQYF
V gene: TRBV20-1; J gene: TRBJ2-5; CDR3 protein: CSALGPETQYF
V gene: TRBV2; J gene: TRBJ2-1; CDR3 protein: CASSAGLGRGNEQFF
V gene: TRBV4-1; J gene: TRBJ2-2; CDR3 protein: CASSPPTGAPPGELFF
V gene: TRBV5-6; J gene: TRBJ2-1; CDR3 protein: CASSSTDNEQFF
V gene: TRBV29-1; J gene: TRBJ1-2; CDR3 protein: CSAEGTGGGGYTF
V gene: TRBV5-4; J gene: TRBJ2-6; CDR3 protein: CASSLVAEPSGANVLTF
V gene: TRBV29-1; J gene: TRBJ2-1; CDR3 protein: CSVIGLAGGLNEQFF
V gene: TRBV6-5; J gene: TRBJ2-1; CDR3 protein: CASRGGGLYNEQFF
V gene: TRBV4-1; J gene: TRBJ2-1; CDR3 protein: CASSQVLALGQGPYNEQFF
V gene: TRBV19; J gene: TRBJ2-2; CDR3 protein: CASSIDSSNTGELFF
V gene: TRBV6-5; J gene: TRBJ2-7; CDR3 protein: CASSYSSRGEQYF
V gene: TRBV6-1; J gene: TRBJ2-7; CDR3 protein: CASSSPGTGVYEQYF
V gene: TRBV7-8; J gene: TRBJ2-2; CDR3 protein: CASKKRSANTGELFF
V gene: TRBV5-1; J gene: TRBJ2-1; CDR3 protein: CASSLLSGEGNEQFF
V gene: TRBV29-1; J gene: TRBJ1-2; CDR3 protein: CSVGDRALNYGYTF
V gene: TRBV18; J gene: TRBJ2-5; CDR3 protein: CASSPQETQYF
V gene: TRBV4-1; J gene: TRBJ2-7; CDR3 protein: CASSQENNRGFTGEQYF
V gene: TRBV29-1; J gene: TRBJ1-1; CDR3 protein: CSVGQVSAGTEAFF
V gene: TRBV7-9; J gene: TRBJ2-3; CDR3 protein: CASSLSQGTDTQYF
V gene: TRBV10-2; J gene: TRBJ1-2; CDR3 protein: CASSPKRMEGYTF
V gene: TRBV30; J gene: TRBJ1-1; CDR3 protein: CAWIAWGPGTEAFF
V gene: TRBV5-1; J gene: TRBJ2-3; CDR3 protein: CASSRTTGPTDTQYF
V gene: TRBV30; J gene: TRBJ1-4; CDR3 protein: CAWSVLGEKLFF
V gene: TRBV10-3; J gene: TRBJ2-3; CDR3 protein: CASIQGAGDTQYF
V gene: TRBV14; J gene: TRBJ2-1; CDR3 protein: CASSQVGYAGGYNEQFF
V gene: TRBV10-3; J gene: TRBJ1-2; CDR3 protein: CAIKRDPDGYTF
V gene: TRBV4-1; J gene: TRBJ1-2; CDR3 protein: CASSLLSLPGPRNYGYTF
V gene: TRBV6-5; J gene: TRBJ1-1; CDR3 protein: CASSSDRQNTEAFF